These T cell receptor beta chains were read from a single sample in a study of T-cell reconstitution after alpha-beta-depleted transplantation in children. TCRdb re-called the PCR reads with MiXCR, one entry per CDR3 protein. The sample yields roughly 500,000 distinct CDR3 sequences, approximately 32% seen once. Sample: PBMCs from the stem cell graft donor, taken from the stem cell graft. All receptors derive from a human donor who donated a stem cell graft to a child with aplastic anemia. CDR3s leave out the opening cysteine and the closing phenylalanine or tryptophan. Each record gives: V gene, J gene, CDR3 protein.

TRBV30,TRBJ2-5,AWSVRVQETQY
TRBV4-2,TRBJ1-1,ASSQDRAALEAF
TRBV24-1,TRBJ1-4,ATSDPRQGGEKLF
TRBV20-1,TRBJ2-3,SARDLAGGFTATQY
TRBV6-2/TRBV6-3,TRBJ2-5,ASSKDERETQY
TRBV29-1,TRBJ2-7,SVEEPGRQTYEQY
TRBV29-1,TRBJ1-2,SVETGTGRGYT
TRBV27,TRBJ1-1,ASSLYGTMNTEAF
TRBV6-5,TRBJ2-7,ASSYRPASYEQY
TRBV12-3/TRBV12-4,TRBJ1-3,ASKFSGNTIY
TRBV15,TRBJ1-4,ATSRHLSRGVDEKLF
TRBV29-1,TRBJ1-3,SAMGPFGNTIY
TRBV6-5,TRBJ2-5,ASSYRFLGETQY
TRBV30,TRBJ1-5,AWSVQSNQPQH